Presented here are 3 T cell receptor beta chains from one specimen sequenced in a study of metastatic and nonmetastatic thyroid tumors. TCRdb re-clonotyped the PCR reads via MiXCR. The table has about 34,000 clones, about a sixth seen once. Patients had received no treatment of any kind before thyroid surgery. What was sequenced was blood. The receptors shown here come from a female donor with papillary thyroid cancer or a benign thyroid nodule (not recorded which). Some clones in this sample may be carry-over from other donors' samples.

This clone was counted only a few times. The rearrangement uses TRBV24-1 and TRBJ1-2; possible D gene TRBD1, 6 bases. V shed 4 bases and J shed 3 bases, with 11 bases lying between them. In germline, CDR1 is KGHDR, CDR2 SFDVKD. The CDR3 is 14 residues long. The CDR3 here is CATSDRGTHYGYTF. The DNA of the CDR3 is TGTGCCACCAGTGACAGGGGCACCCACTATGGCTACACCTTC.

The chain uses TRBV6-4 and TRBJ2-2; D remains unclear. This CDR3 contains 13 residues. Germline V gives CDR1 MRHNA, CDR2 SNTAGT. V gave up 4 bases and J gave up 6 bases, with 9 bases separating them. The CDR3 here is CASSGPDPGELFF. The CDR3, as DNA: TGTGCCAGCAGTGGGCCAGACCCCGGGGAGCTGTTTTTT.

Comments on this clone: A much bigger clone sits one base away, suggesting this may be a read error. The chain employs TRBV5-1 and TRBJ2-6; possible D gene TRBD1, 6 bases. The CDR3 extends over 17 amino acids. CDR1 and CDR2 from the germline V gene are SGHRS and YFSETQ. The CDR3 reads CAISPRAAGDGANVLTF. In DNA form, the CDR3 reads TGCGCCATCAGCCCACGGGCGGCAGGGGACGGGGCCAACGTCCTGACTTTC.